Listed here are 9 T cell receptor beta chains from one sample, sequenced in a study of cytomegalovirus exposure and HLA in healthy donors. Amplification used 60 Vbeta primers and 13 Jbeta primers. Sequenced by immunoSEQ multiplex PCR; TCRdb stores in-frame clones only, minus some. The sample shows fewer than 130,000 clones, around 80% of them seen only once. Sequencing was performed on PBMCs. These receptors all come from a woman aged 35 to 49 in good health and CMV-seronegative.

This clone occurred a few times. The chain recombines TRBV4-2 with TRBJ1-5; perhaps TRBD1 as D (5 bases). The CDR3 has 15 residues. V was pared by 1 base and J by 2 bases, with 9 bases between. Germline CDR1 and CDR2: LGHNA and YNFKEQ. Here the CDR3 reads CASSQGGGGNQPQHF. CDR3 nucleotides: TGTGCCAGCAGCCAAGGTGGGGGGGGCAATCAGCCCCAGCATTTT.

V is TRBV6-6 and J is TRBJ1-1, with D uncertain. Trimming cost V 2 bases and J 4 bases, with 2 bases left between them. This CDR3 is 11 amino acids long. Germline V gene sequence: CDR1 MNHNY, CDR2 SVGAGI (reference sequence). CDR3 amino acids: CASSYLTEAFF. The CDR3 nucleotides are TGTGCCAGCAGTTACCTCACTGAAGCTTTCTTT.

This clone was seen only a few times. This rearrangement joins TRBV7-2 to TRBJ2-5; 10 positions match TRBD2. In germline, CDR1 is SGHTA, CDR2 FQGNSA. Unmatched junction bases numbered 5, after V lost 5 bases and J lost 2 bases. The CDR3 is 15 amino acids. CDR3 coding DNA: TGTGCCAGCAGCCCACGGACTAGCGGTCAAGAGACCCAGTACTTC. Its translation: CASSPRTSGQETQYF.

The chain joins TRBV29-1 to TRBJ1-2; D is possibly TRBD1 (5 bases). Between the trimmed V and J ends, which lost 5 bases and 4 bases, there was a span of 14 bases. CDR1 and CDR2 (germline): SQVTM, ANQGSEA. The CDR3 runs 13 residues. CDR3 sequence reads: CSVSGDYFYGYTF. The CDR3 region has the DNA TGCAGCGTTTCGGGGGATTACTTCTATGGCTACACCTTC.

CDR3 bases: TGTGCCAGCAGCTTGGCAGGGGGCCGCACAGATACGCAGTATTTT. Translated: CASSLAGGRTDTQYF. The rearrangement uses TRBV5-6 and TRBJ2-3; 8 nucleotides agree with TRBD1. Germline loops: CDR1 SGHDT, CDR2 YYEEEE. There are 15 residues in the CDR3. J gave up 1 base and V 0 bases, and 1 base lay outside the gene matches.

The chain is built from TRBV29-1 and TRBJ2-3; 15 positions agree with TRBD2. This CDR3 region has 16 residues. Germline loops: CDR1 SQVTM, CDR2 ANQGSEA. The V segment lost 6 bases and the J segment 4 bases; nucleotides outside the gene matches: 8. CDR3 sequence (DNA): TGCAGCGTGGGGGGGACTAGCGGGGGGCGGGCAGATACGCAGTATTTT. Amino acids: CSVGGTSGGRADTQYF.

V usage is TRBV28 and J usage is TRBJ2-7; 8 nucleotides agree with TRBD2. The V gene end was trimmed by 5 bases and the J gene end by 2 bases; junction bases not matched to a gene: 11. Germline-derived CDR1 and CDR2 are MDHEN and SYDVKM. This CDR3 contains 16 residues. The CDR3 here is CASSPTRTSRAYEQYF. CDR3 nucleotide sequence: TGTGCCAGCAGTCCTACCCGGACTAGCAGAGCCTACGAGCAGTACTTC. Complete variable domain (other parts from reference TRBV28 and TRBJ2-7): DVKVTQSSRYLVKRTGEKVFLECVQDMDHENMFWYRQDPGLGLRLIYFSYDVKMKEKGDIPEGYSVSREKKERFSLILESASTNQTSMYLCASSPTRTSRAYEQYFGPGTRLTVT.

The chain combines TRBV7-2 with TRBJ2-7, with D possibly matching TRBD1 (6 bases). The CDR3 is 13 residues long. Trimming took 5 bases from V and 3 from J, leaving 11 bases between them. Germline V gene sequence: CDR1 SGHTA, CDR2 FQGNSA. The CDR3 sequence: CASSRQAFYEQYF. The CDR3 nucleotides are TGTGCCAGCAGCCGACAGGCGTTCTACGAGCAGTACTTC.

The chain links TRBV27 to TRBJ1-1, with TRBD1 matching 9 bases. CDR3 size: 13 residues. V dropped 2 bases and J dropped 9; count of bases not matched to a gene: 4. CDR1 is MNHEY and CDR2 is SMNVEV in the germline V gene (reference sequence). The DNA for the CDR3 is TGTGCCAGCAGTTTACAGGACAGGGGAAAAGCTTTCTTT. Protein product: CASSLQDRGKAFF.